This T cell receptor (beta chain) was recovered during a study of shared clonotypes between healthy human individuals. This table comes from immunoSEQ multiplex PCR, and its TCRdb copy is limited to in-frame clones, with some not included. The sample contains some 1,400,000 clones, approximately 96% of which appear only once. This CDR3 has 14 residues. V shed 5 bases and J shed 5 bases, with 15 bases lying between them. CDR1 is SGHTA and CDR2 is FQGNSA in the germline V gene. The chain recombines TRBV7-2 with TRBJ1-1, with D possibly TRBD1 on 5 matching bases. This sequence was found in a man aged 25-40 years in good health. The sequencing sample was made of naive CD4+ T cells sorted from blood. Subset reported: CD45RA+ positively selected. Here the CDR3 DNA reads TGTGCCAGCAGCGCCCGGGGCACTCGGACTGAAGCTTTCTTT. Encoded protein: CASSARGTRTEAFF. Together with reference TRBV7-2 and TRBJ1-1, the CDR3 gives the full variable domain: GAGVSQSPSNKVTEKGKDVELRCDPISGHTALYWYRQSLGQGLEFLIYFQGNSAPDKSGLPSDRFSAERTGGSVSTLTIQRTQQEDSAVYLCASSARGTRTEAFFGQGTRLTVV.